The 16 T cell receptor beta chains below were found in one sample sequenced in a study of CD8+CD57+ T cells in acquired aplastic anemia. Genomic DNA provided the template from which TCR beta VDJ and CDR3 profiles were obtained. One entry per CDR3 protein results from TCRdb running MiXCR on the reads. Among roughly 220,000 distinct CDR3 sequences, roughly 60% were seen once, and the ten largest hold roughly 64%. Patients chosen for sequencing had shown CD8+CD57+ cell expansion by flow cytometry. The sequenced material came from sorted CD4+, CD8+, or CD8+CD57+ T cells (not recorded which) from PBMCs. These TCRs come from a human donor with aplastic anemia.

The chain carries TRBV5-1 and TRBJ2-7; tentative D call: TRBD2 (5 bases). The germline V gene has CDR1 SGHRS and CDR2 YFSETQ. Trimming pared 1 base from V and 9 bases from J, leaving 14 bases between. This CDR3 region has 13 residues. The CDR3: CASSLQPEGGQYF. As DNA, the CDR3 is TGCGCCAGCAGCTTGCAGCCCGAGGGCGGGCAGTACTTC.

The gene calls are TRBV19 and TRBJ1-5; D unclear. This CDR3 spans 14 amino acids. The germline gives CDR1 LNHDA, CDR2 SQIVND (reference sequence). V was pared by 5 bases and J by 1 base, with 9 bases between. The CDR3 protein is CASSPRASNQPQHF. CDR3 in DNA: TGTGCCAGTAGTCCGCGGGCCAGCAATCAGCCCCAGCATTTT.

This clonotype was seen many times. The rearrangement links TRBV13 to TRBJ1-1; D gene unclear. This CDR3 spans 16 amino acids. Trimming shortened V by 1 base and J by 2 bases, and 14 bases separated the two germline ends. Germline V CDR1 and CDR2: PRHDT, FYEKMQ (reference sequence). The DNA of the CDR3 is TGTGCCAGCAGCTTAGAAGGTCATAACCAAAACACTGAAGCTTTCTTT. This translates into CASSLEGHNQNTEAFF.

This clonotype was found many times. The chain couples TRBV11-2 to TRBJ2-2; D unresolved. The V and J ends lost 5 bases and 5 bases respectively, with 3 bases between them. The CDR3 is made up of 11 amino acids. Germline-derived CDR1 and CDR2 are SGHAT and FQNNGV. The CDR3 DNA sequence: TGTGCCAGCAGCCAGACCGGGGAGCTGTTTTTT. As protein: CASSQTGELFF.

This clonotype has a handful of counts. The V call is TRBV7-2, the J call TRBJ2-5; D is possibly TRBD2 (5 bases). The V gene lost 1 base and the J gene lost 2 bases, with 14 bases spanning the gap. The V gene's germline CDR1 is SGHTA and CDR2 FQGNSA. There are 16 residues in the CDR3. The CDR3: CASSLGGLAGQETQYF. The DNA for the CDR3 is TGTGCCAGCAGCTTAGGAGGTCTAGCAGGACAAGAGACCCAGTACTTC.

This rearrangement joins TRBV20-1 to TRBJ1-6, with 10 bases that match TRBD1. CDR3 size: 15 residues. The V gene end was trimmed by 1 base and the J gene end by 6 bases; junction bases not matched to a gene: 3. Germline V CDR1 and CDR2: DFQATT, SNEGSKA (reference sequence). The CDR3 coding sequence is TGCAGTGCTAGAGGACAGGGGGCAGGTAATTCACCCCTCCACTTT. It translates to CSARGQGAGNSPLHF.

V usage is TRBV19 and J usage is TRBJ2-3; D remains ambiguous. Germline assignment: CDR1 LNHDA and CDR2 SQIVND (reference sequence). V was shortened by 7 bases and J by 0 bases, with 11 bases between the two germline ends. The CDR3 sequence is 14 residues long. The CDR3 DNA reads TGTGCCAGTAAAGTTAGTTCCAGCACAGATACGCAGTATTTT. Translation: CASKVSSSTDTQYF.

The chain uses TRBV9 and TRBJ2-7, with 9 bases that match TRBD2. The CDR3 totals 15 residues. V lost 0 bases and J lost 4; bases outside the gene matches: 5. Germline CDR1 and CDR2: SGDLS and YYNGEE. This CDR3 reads CASSVGASGTYEQYF. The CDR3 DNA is TGTGCCAGCAGCGTAGGGGCTAGCGGGACGTACGAGCAGTACTTC.

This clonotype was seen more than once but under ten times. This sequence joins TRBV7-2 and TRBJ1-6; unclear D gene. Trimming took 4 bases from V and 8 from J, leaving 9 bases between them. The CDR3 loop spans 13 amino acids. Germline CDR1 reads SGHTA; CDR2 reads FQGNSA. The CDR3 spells CASSSPGDSPLHF. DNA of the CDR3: TGTGCCAGCAGCTCGCCCGGGGATTCACCCCTCCACTTT.

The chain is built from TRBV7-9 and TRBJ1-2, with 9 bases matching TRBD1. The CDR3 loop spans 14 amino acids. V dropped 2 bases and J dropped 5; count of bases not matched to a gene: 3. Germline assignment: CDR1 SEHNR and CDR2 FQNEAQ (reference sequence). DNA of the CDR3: TGTGCCAGCAGCTTATGGACAGGGGCATATGGCTACACCTTC. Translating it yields CASSLWTGAYGYTF.

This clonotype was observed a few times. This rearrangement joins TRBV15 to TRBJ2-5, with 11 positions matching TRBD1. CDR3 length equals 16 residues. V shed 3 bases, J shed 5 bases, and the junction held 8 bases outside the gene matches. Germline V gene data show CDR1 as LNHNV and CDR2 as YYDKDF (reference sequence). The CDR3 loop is CATSSLTGTGGETQYF. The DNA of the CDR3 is TGTGCCACCAGCAGCTTAACCGGGACAGGGGGGGAGACCCAGTACTTC.

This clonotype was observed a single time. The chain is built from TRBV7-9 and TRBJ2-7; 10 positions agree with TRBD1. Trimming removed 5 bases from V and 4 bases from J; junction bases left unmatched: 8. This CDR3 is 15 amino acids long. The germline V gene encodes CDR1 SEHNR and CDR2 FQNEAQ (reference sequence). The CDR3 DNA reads TGTGCCAGCAGCCCTCTACCGGGACAGGGGTACGAGCAGTACTTC. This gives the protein CASSPLPGQGYEQYF. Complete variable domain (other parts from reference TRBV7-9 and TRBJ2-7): DTGVSQNPRHKITKRGQNVTFRCDPISEHNRLYWYRQTLGQGPEFLTYFQNEAQLEKSRLLSDRFSAERPKGSFSTLEIQRTEQGDSAMYLCASSPLPGQGYEQYFGPGTRLTVT.

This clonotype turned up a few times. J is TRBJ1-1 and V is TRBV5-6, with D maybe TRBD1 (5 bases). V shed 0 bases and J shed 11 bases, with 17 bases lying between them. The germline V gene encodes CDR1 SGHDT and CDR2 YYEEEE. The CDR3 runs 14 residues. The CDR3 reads CASSLAGTPVEAFF. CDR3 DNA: TGTGCCAGCAGCTTGGCGGGGACCCCCGTGGAGGCTTTCTTT.

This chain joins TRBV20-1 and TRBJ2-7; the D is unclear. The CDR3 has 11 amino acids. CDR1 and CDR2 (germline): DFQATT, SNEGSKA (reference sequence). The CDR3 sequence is CSAHWALGQYF. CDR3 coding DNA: TGCAGCGCTCATTGGGCTCTCGGGCAGTACTTC.

The CDR3 nucleotides are TGCGCCAGCAGTGAACGGCAGGGAGGAATAAATGAGCAGTTCTTC. Amino acids: CASSERQGGINEQFF. This chain connects TRBV10-1 to TRBJ2-1, with a possible D match to TRBD2 (6 bases). From germline, CDR1 is WNHNN and CDR2 SYGVQD (reference sequence). With 3 bases removed from V and 7 bases from J, the gap between germline ends came to 16 bases. CDR3 length: 15 residues.

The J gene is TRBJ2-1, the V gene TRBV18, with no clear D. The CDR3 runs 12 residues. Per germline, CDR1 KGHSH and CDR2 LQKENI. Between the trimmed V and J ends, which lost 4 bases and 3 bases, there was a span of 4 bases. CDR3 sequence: CASSQDYNEQFF. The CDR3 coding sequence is TGTGCCAGCTCACAGGACTACAATGAGCAGTTCTTC.